The 23 T cell receptor beta chains listed next were all sequenced from one sample in a study of cytomegalovirus exposure and HLA in healthy donors. Primers for the PCR totalled 60 Vbeta and 13 Jbeta. Generated by immunoSEQ multiplex PCR, the TCRdb table keeps only in-frame clones and is missing some. The sample yields about 160,000 clones, 82% seen once. The sequencing input was PBMCs. The origin of the receptors is a girl aged 2 to 10 in good health and CMV-seropositive.

The rearrangement links TRBV28 to TRBJ1-2, with D maybe TRBD1 (6 bases). This CDR3 is built from 15 residues. V lost 3 bases and J 3 bases, leaving 14 bases between the germline ends. The germline V gene encodes CDR1 MDHEN and CDR2 SYDVKM. The CDR3 loop reads CASSLALGAYYGYTF. In DNA, the CDR3 is TGTGCCAGCAGTTTGGCTCTGGGGGCTTACTATGGCTACACCTTC.

This chain uses TRBV7-2 with TRBJ2-3; possible D gene TRBD1, 5 bases. The CDR3 has 14 residues. Trimming stripped 5 bases from V and 4 bases from J, with 13 bases between. From germline, CDR1 is SGHTA and CDR2 FQGNSA. In DNA, the CDR3 is TGTGCCAGCAGCAGGTTCCAGGGCCCAGATACGCAGTATTTT. Its protein product is CASSRFQGPDTQYF. The whole variable domain, filled in from reference TRBV7-2 and TRBJ2-3, reads GAGVSQSPSNKVTEKGKDVELRCDPISGHTALYWYRQSLGQGLEFLIYFQGNSAPDKSGLPSDRFSAERTGGSVSTLTIQRTQQEDSAVYLCASSRFQGPDTQYFGPGTRLTVL.

As regards this clone: Within the sample, other DNA sequences also encode this same CDR3. The chain has TRBV5-3 and TRBJ1-4; 10 positions match TRBD1. TRBV5-3 is an ORF, and what it does is uncertain. The length of the CDR3 is 17 residues. The ends lost 4 bases at V and 8 bases at J; junction bases unmatched: 14. The CDR3 region is CARSQPHPGQGREKLFF. CDR3 DNA: TGTGCCAGAAGCCAGCCCCACCCGGGACAGGGGCGAGAAAAACTGTTTTTT.

CDR3: CASSLGGRETQYF. In nucleotides, the CDR3 is TGTGCCAGCAGCTTAGGCGGTCGAGAGACCCAGTACTTC. The chain carries TRBV7-9 and TRBJ2-5; D gene uncertain. Trimming cost V 1 base and J 4 bases, with 7 bases left between them. Looked up from germline, CDR1 is SEHNR and CDR2 is FQNEAQ (reference sequence). The CDR3 has 13 amino acids. The complete variable domain, with remaining parts taken from reference TRBV7-9 and TRBJ2-5, reads DTGVSQNPRHKITKRGQNVTFRCDPISEHNRLYWYRQTLGQGPEFLTYFQNEAQLEKSRLLSDRFSAERPKGSFSTLEIQRTEQGDSAMYLCASSLGGRETQYFGPGTRLLVL.

The chain is built from TRBV9 and TRBJ2-1; 10 bases are a match to TRBD2. Germline V lookup: CDR1 SGDLS, CDR2 YYNGEE. The V and J ends lost 0 bases and 7 bases, in that order; junction bases with no gene match: 4. This CDR3 spans 15 amino acids. DNA for the CDR3: TGTGCCAGCAGCGTAGCACTAGCGGGATTAAATGAGCAGTTCTTC. Protein product: CASSVALAGLNEQFF.

The chain employs TRBV4-1 and TRBJ2-3, with 11 bases fitting TRBD2. The junction had 11 bases not matched to a gene; V was cut back by 4 bases and J by 5 bases. CDR3 size: 17 residues. The germline CDR1 and CDR2 sequences are MGHRA and YSYEKL. The CDR3 loop reads CASSPVDSGRARDTQYF. The CDR3 DNA follows: TGCGCCAGCAGCCCCGTTGATAGCGGGAGGGCCAGAGATACGCAGTATTTT.

The rearrangement uses TRBV19 and TRBJ1-1; 7 bases are shared with TRBD1. Germline V lookup: CDR1 LNHDA, CDR2 SQIVND (reference sequence). J lost 5 bases, V lost 6 bases, and 6 bases had no gene match. This CDR3 comprises 13 residues. CDR3 DNA: TGTGCCAGTAGGACAGGGCACGAAACTGAAGCTTTCTTT. Its protein product is CASRTGHETEAFF.

The V call is TRBV13, the J call TRBJ2-7; 7 positions match TRBD1. Germline values: CDR1 PRHDT, CDR2 FYEKMQ (reference sequence). Unmatched junction bases numbered 9, after V lost 4 bases and J lost 6 bases. This CDR3 has 14 amino acids. CDR3 region: CASSSLGQVGEQYF. In DNA form, the CDR3 reads TGTGCCAGCAGCTCCCTTGGACAGGTCGGCGAGCAGTACTTC. Drawing the rest from reference TRBV13 and TRBJ2-7, the complete variable domain is AAGVIQSPRHLIKEKRETATLKCYPIPRHDTVYWYQQGPGQDPQFLISFYEKMQSDKGSIPDRFSAQQFSDYHSELNMSSLELGDSALYFCASSSLGQVGEQYFGPGTRLTVT.

This rearrangement joins TRBV30 to TRBJ2-7; TRBD1 matches at 9 bases. Per germline, CDR1 GTSNPN and CDR2 SVGIG (reference sequence). V trimming: 4 bases; J trimming: 4 bases; junction bases outside the gene matches: 8. This CDR3 has 14 residues. CDR3 region: CAWKGGQGTYEQYF. As DNA, the CDR3 is TGTGCCTGGAAGGGGGGACAGGGAACTTACGAGCAGTACTTC. Together with reference TRBV30 and TRBJ2-7, the CDR3 gives the full variable domain: SQTIHQWPATLVQPVGSPLSLECTVEGTSNPNLYWYRQAAGRGLQLLFYSVGIGQISSEVPQNLSASRPQDRQFILSSKKLLLSDSGFYLCAWKGGQGTYEQYFGPGTRLTVT.

This clone was seen only once. Other DNA sequences in the same sample also yield this CDR3. This chain uses TRBV28 with TRBJ1-1, with D maybe TRBD1 (5 bases). CDR1 is MDHEN, CDR2 SYDVKM, per germline. The CDR3 is 13 amino acids. V was cut by 6 bases and J by 1 base, with 9 bases left in between. The CDR3 protein is CASSEQGNTEAFF. The CDR3 coding sequence is TGTGCCAGCAGCGAGCAGGGGAACACTGAAGCTTTCTTT.

This clone was observed once. The chain uses TRBV19 and TRBJ2-7; TRBD1 matches at 7 bases. The CDR3 spans 14 residues. Germline loops: CDR1 LNHDA, CDR2 SQIVND (reference sequence). V gave up 4 bases and J gave up 1 base; unmatched junction bases: 4. Here the CDR3 reads CASSTNRGSYEQYF. Written as DNA, the CDR3 is TGTGCCAGTAGTACGAACAGGGGTTCCTACGAGCAGTACTTC. Together with reference TRBV19 and TRBJ2-7, the CDR3 gives the full variable domain: DGGITQSPKYLFRKEGQNVTLSCEQNLNHDAMYWYRQDPGQGLRLIYYSQIVNDFQKGDIAEGYSVSREKKESFPLTVTSAQKNPTAFYLCASSTNRGSYEQYFGPGTRLTVT.

The V and J genes are TRBV7-9 and TRBJ2-3; 8 bases are a match to TRBD1. The CDR3 runs 15 residues. Germline CDR1 is SEHNR and CDR2 is FQNEAQ (reference sequence). V trimming: 6 bases; J trimming: 2 bases; junction bases outside the gene matches: 7. This chain's CDR3 is CASSYDRGITDTQYF. As DNA, the CDR3 is TGTGCCAGCAGTTACGACAGGGGAATCACAGATACGCAGTATTTT.

The chain uses TRBV27 and TRBJ2-2; 10 bases are a match to TRBD1. Germline CDR1 is MNHEY and CDR2 is SMNVEV (reference sequence). With V trimmed by 6 bases and J by 8 bases, 9 bases remained unmatched. This CDR3 is 15 amino acids long. CDR3 nucleotide sequence: TGTGCCAGCAGCAAACCCGGGACAGGGGCAGGGGAGCTGTTTTTT. Encoded protein: CASSKPGTGAGELFF.

This chain joins TRBV27 and TRBJ1-4, with D hard to call. This CDR3 is built from 17 residues. Trimming removed 5 bases at V and 5 bases at J, with 21 bases between. Germline CDR1 reads MNHEY; CDR2 reads SMNVEV (reference sequence). CDR3 nucleotides: TGTGCCAGCAGTCCGATCCCTTCGACACCTCAAAATGAAAAACTGTTTTTT. Encoded protein: CASSPIPSTPQNEKLFF.

The rearrangement links TRBV4-1 to TRBJ2-5, with 7 bases that match TRBD2. The CDR3 is made up of 16 amino acids. Per germline, CDR1 MGHRA and CDR2 YSYEKL. The trim removed 0 bases at V and 4 bases at J, leaving 8 bases unmatched. CDR3 amino acids: CASSQERLAVRETQYF. CDR3 bases: TGCGCCAGCAGCCAAGAACGACTAGCTGTTAGAGAGACCCAGTACTTC.

This rearrangement joins TRBV4-1 to TRBJ2-1; TRBD2 matches 10 bases. The germline gives CDR1 MGHRA, CDR2 YSYEKL. The CDR3 has 17 amino acids. The V and J ends lost 8 bases and 8 bases, in that order; junction bases with no gene match: 18. Here the CDR3 reads CASAHSGGAGGSDEQFF. In nucleotides, the CDR3 is TGCGCCAGCGCCCATTCGGGGGGAGCGGGAGGGAGTGATGAGCAGTTCTTC.

The chain is built from TRBV5-4 and TRBJ1-1; maybe TRBD1 (5 bases). CDR1 and CDR2 (germline): SGHNT, YYREEE (reference sequence). V shed 3 bases and J shed 1 base, with 13 bases lying between them. The CDR3 spans 15 residues. The CDR3 DNA is TGTGCCAGCAGCTGGCGCGCCGGGGGGAACACTGAAGCTTTCTTT. Translated, it gives CASSWRAGGNTEAFF. The complete variable domain, with remaining parts taken from reference TRBV5-4 and TRBJ1-1, reads ETGVTQSPTHLIKTRGQQVTLRCSSQSGHNTVSWYQQALGQGPQFIFQYYREEENGRGNFPPRFSGLQFPNYSSELNVNALELDDSALYLCASSWRAGGNTEAFFGQGTRLTVV.

The rearrangement joins TRBV29-1 to TRBJ1-1; 10 bases are shared with TRBD1. The length of the CDR3 is 13 residues. Germline V gene sequence: CDR1 SQVTM, CDR2 ANQGSEA. Unmatched junction bases numbered 2, after V lost 7 bases and J lost 0 bases. CDR3 protein: CSGQGAVNTEAFF. The CDR3 region has the DNA TGCAGCGGACAGGGGGCCGTGAACACTGAAGCTTTCTTT. The whole variable domain, remainder taken from reference TRBV29-1 and TRBJ1-1, is SAVISQKPSRDICQRGTSLTIQCQVDSQVTMMFWYRQQPGQSLTLIATANQGSEATYESGFVIDKFPISRPNLTFSTLTVSNMSPEDSSIYLCSGQGAVNTEAFFGQGTRLTVV.

This chain connects TRBV4-1 to TRBJ2-4; unclear D gene. With 8 bases removed from V and 0 bases from J, the gap between germline ends came to 14 bases. Per germline, CDR1 MGHRA and CDR2 YSYEKL. The CDR3 spans 15 residues. The CDR3 loop is CASRVVVLAKNIQYF. DNA for the CDR3: TGCGCCAGCCGCGTTGTCGTCCTAGCCAAAAACATTCAGTACTTC.

This clone has only a few counts. The CDR3 DNA reads TGCGCCAGCAGCTTGTTGAGCGCAAATGCCTACAATGAGCAGTTCTTC. This codes for CASSLLSANAYNEQFF. The J gene is TRBJ2-1, the V gene TRBV5-1; D remains unclear. Deletions cut 1 base from V and 2 bases from J, with 13 bases between. This CDR3 has 16 residues. Germline V gene data show CDR1 as SGHRS and CDR2 as YFSETQ.

The V call is TRBV2, the J call TRBJ1-1, with D maybe TRBD1 (6 bases). Per the germline V gene, CDR1 is SNHLY and CDR2 is FYNNEI. The V end was cut by 6 bases, the J end by 3 bases, with 11 bases between. The CDR3 is 13 amino acids. In DNA form, the CDR3 reads TGTGCCAGCAGAGGCGGACAGTACACTGAAGCTTTCTTT. Translating it yields CASRGGQYTEAFF.

The J gene is TRBJ2-7, the V gene TRBV30; 8 bases fit TRBD1. From germline, CDR1 is GTSNPN and CDR2 SVGIG (reference sequence). This CDR3 spans 14 amino acids. Trimming removed 0 bases from V and 5 bases from J; junction bases left unmatched: 6. The CDR3, as DNA: TGTGCCTGGAGTGTAGGACAGGGCTCGAACGAGCAGTACTTC. This translates into CAWSVGQGSNEQYF.

The chain links TRBV19 to TRBJ2-1, with TRBD1 matching 9 bases. This CDR3 region has 13 residues. Trimming at V came to 5 bases and at J to 6 bases, leaving 2 bases not matched to a gene. From germline, CDR1 is LNHDA and CDR2 SQIVND (reference sequence). DNA of the CDR3: TGTGCCAGTAGTCCGACAGGGGGCAATGAGCAGTTCTTC. This translates into CASSPTGGNEQFF.